This passage covers 13 T cell receptor beta chains from one sample sequenced in a study of blood T cell repertoires in COVID-19. The repertoire was sequenced with immunoSEQ multiplex PCR; TCRdb's copy has only in-frame clones and lacks some. The sample yields 70,000 or so clones, around nine tenths seen once. The sample consisted of peripheral blood. These receptor sequences come from a woman aged 60-70 years with acute or convalescent COVID-19.

The chain is built from TRBV14 and TRBJ2-7; D is undetermined. Germline V CDR1 and CDR2: SGHDN, FVKESK. V lost 4 bases and J 4 bases, leaving 14 bases between the germline ends. The CDR3 contains 14 residues. The CDR3 sequence is CASSPVGSSYEQYF. CDR3 nucleotides: TGTGCCAGCAGCCCCGTTGGTAGCAGTTACGAGCAGTACTTC.

The chain is built from TRBV6-1 and TRBJ1-5; D is unresolved. Germline lookup yields CDR1 MNHNS and CDR2 SASEGT. Trimming stripped 1 base from V and 4 bases from J, with 8 bases between. The CDR3 is 14 amino acids. The CDR3 here is CASSEGQANQPQHF. CDR3 nucleotide sequence: TGTGCCAGCAGTGAAGGGCAGGCAAATCAGCCCCAGCATTTT.

This chain links TRBV5-1 with TRBJ2-7; D not certain. The CDR3 spans 12 residues. Trimming took 0 bases from V and 7 from J, leaving 8 bases between them. Germline CDR1 and CDR2: SGHRS and YFSETQ. The CDR3 here is CASSLVPEEQYF. DNA for the CDR3: TGCGCCAGCAGCTTGGTTCCGGAGGAGCAGTACTTC.

CDR3 sequence reads: CASSLEGGLPSEQFF. CDR3 DNA: TGCGCCAGCAGCTTGGAAGGGGGCCTCCCTTCTGAGCAGTTCTTC. The chain employs TRBV5-1 and TRBJ2-1, with 7 bases lining up with TRBD1. In germline, CDR1 is SGHRS, CDR2 YFSETQ. The CDR3 spans 15 residues. The trim removed 0 bases at V and 9 bases at J, leaving 9 bases unmatched.

This chain uses TRBV1 with TRBJ2-2; the table calls TRBD2, which could not be checked here. TRBV1 is a listed pseudogene. The CDR3 length is 18 residues. CDR3: CTSKPKEERGGNTGELFF. The CDR3 coding sequence is TGCACCAGCAAGCCTAAAGAAGAACGGGGGGGAAACACCGGGGAGCTGTTTTTT.

The chain uses TRBV6-1 and TRBJ1-1, with D tentatively TRBD1 (6 bases). This CDR3 contains 15 residues. In germline, CDR1 is MNHNS, CDR2 SASEGT. V was cut by 3 bases and J by 2 bases, with 13 bases left in between. The CDR3 is CASSDLGGGNTEAFF. In nucleotides, the CDR3 is TGTGCCAGCAGTGACCTGGGAGGGGGTAACACTGAAGCTTTCTTT.

CDR3 amino acids: CASSDRRRGYSYEQYF. The CDR3 DNA is TGTGCCAGCAGCGATCGTCGGCGGGGGTACTCCTACGAGCAGTACTTC. The rearrangement links TRBV11-2 to TRBJ2-7; 7 nucleotides line up with TRBD2. The CDR3 extends over 16 amino acids. Trimming cost V 5 bases and J 0 bases; bases outside gene matches: 10. Germline V lookup: CDR1 SGHAT, CDR2 FQNNGV.

The table lists this clone with a count of one. V usage is TRBV18 and J usage is TRBJ2-1; possibly TRBD2 for D (6 bases). Trimming took off 5 bases at V and 0 bases at J, with 14 bases between the two ends. The CDR3 is made up of 16 amino acids. Germline lookup yields CDR1 KGHSH and CDR2 LQKENI. CDR3 DNA sequence: TGTGCCAGCTCAGAGTCTAGCGCTGGCTCCTACAATGAGCAGTTCTTC. This sequence encodes CASSESSAGSYNEQFF.

The chain employs TRBV7-9 and TRBJ2-7, with 9 bases lining up with TRBD2. CDR1 and CDR2 from the germline V gene are SEHNR and FQNEAQ (reference sequence). V shed 3 bases and J 4 bases; nucleotides not matched to a gene: 1. This CDR3 spans 13 amino acids. The CDR3 DNA follows: TGTGCCAGCAGCTTGACTAGCGGATACGAGCAGTACTTC. The encoded protein is CASSLTSGYEQYF.

J is TRBJ2-7 and V is TRBV20-1, with TRBD2 as a possible D gene (5 bases). Between the trimmed V and J ends, which lost 7 bases and 7 bases, there was a span of 14 bases. Germline values: CDR1 DFQATT, CDR2 SNEGSKA (reference sequence). This CDR3 spans 11 amino acids. CDR3 protein: CSVGVAREQYF. The CDR3 DNA sequence: TGCAGTGTAGGAGTAGCGAGAGAGCAGTACTTC.

This clone was detected once. This chain connects TRBV3-1 (or the pseudogene TRBV3-2) to TRBJ2-1; tentative D call: TRBD1 (6 bases). The CDR3 runs 17 residues. Germline V gene data show CDR1 as LGHDT and CDR2 as YNNKEL (reference sequence). Deletions cut 4 bases from V and 7 bases from J, with 23 bases between. Written as DNA, the CDR3 is TGTGCCAGCAGCCCCCGAACGGGTGGTGGGACATTAAATGAGCAGTTCTTC. Translated, it gives CASSPRTGGGTLNEQFF.

V is TRBV5-5 and J is TRBJ1-5, with unresolved D. Germline loops: CDR1 SGHKS, CDR2 YYEKEE (reference sequence). This CDR3 region has 16 residues. Deletions cut 0 bases from V and 0 bases from J, with 10 bases between. For the CDR3, the DNA is TGTGCCAGCAGCTTGGGGACGGGGTATAGCAATCAGCCCCAGCATTTT. Translation gives CASSLGTGYSNQPQHF.

The chain links TRBV18 to TRBJ1-1; D is possibly TRBD1 (6 bases). V gave up 3 bases and J gave up 4 bases, with 15 bases separating them. The V gene's germline CDR1 is KGHSH and CDR2 LQKENI. The CDR3 runs 15 residues. The CDR3 is CASSPTGWLVTEAFF. In nucleotides, the CDR3 is TGTGCCAGCTCACCTACAGGGTGGCTCGTCACTGAAGCTTTCTTT. Full variable domain (missing parts from reference TRBV18 and TRBJ1-1): NAGVMQNPRHLVRRRGQEARLRCSPMKGHSHVYWYRQLPEEGLKFMVYLQKENIIDESGMPKERFSAEFPKEGPSILRIQQVVRGDSAAYFCASSPTGWLVTEAFFGQGTRLTVV.